The entry below gives a single TCR beta chain sequence along with its context. This entry comes from a study of blood T cell repertoires in COVID-19. The V gene end was trimmed by 6 bases and the J gene end by 5 bases; junction bases not matched to a gene: 3. Germline V gives CDR1 DFQATT, CDR2 SNEGSKA (reference sequence). The CDR3 consists of 11 residues. Profiling relied on immunoSEQ multiplex PCR, and the TCRdb table lists in-frame clones only, not all of them. Among 70,000 to 95,000 clones listed, 88% were seen once. The sample taken for sequencing was peripheral blood. The clonotype was recovered from an elderly woman with active COVID-19. This chain connects TRBV20-1 to TRBJ1-2; 7 bases align to TRBD1. CDR3 sequence reads: CSAWDSYGYTF. Here the CDR3 DNA reads TGCAGTGCCTGGGACAGTTATGGCTACACCTTC.